Below, 10 T cell receptor beta chains from the same sample are listed, as sequenced in a study of T cells expressing NK-cell markers (dated by TCRdb to the early 2020s). The method behind the library was 5' RACE. TCRdb names Illumina HiSeq 2000 as the instrument used. TCRdb reprocessed the reads, so every CDR3 protein sequence counts as one entry and DNA is not shown. This sample's table contains fewer than 300,000 distinct CDR3 sequences. Clones ranked in the top ten supply around 3.9% of the sample. Input material: blood T cells: a sorted CD56 or NKG2C T cell subset, CD4+ or CD8+ T cells, or bulk PBMC T cells (not recorded which). The origin of the receptors is a woman between 18 and 75 years old in good health.

The chain's CDR3 is CASRERQKSYEQYF. This chain links TRBV2 with TRBJ2-7; TCRdb calls TRBD1, which cannot be checked without DNA. The CDR3 covers 14 residues. Germline CDR1 SNHLY, CDR2 FYNNEI.

The V call is TRBV6-1, the J call TRBJ2-7; the D gene TCRdb calls, TRBD2, cannot be checked with no DNA. Germline values: CDR1 MNHNS, CDR2 SASEGT. The CDR3 totals 15 residues. CDR3 protein: CASSKSGRGDREQYF.

The chain joins TRBV30 to TRBJ1-5; TCRdb reports TRBD1, a call that lacks DNA to check it against. Germline values: CDR1 GTSNPN, CDR2 SVGIG (reference sequence). This CDR3 contains 13 residues. The chain's CDR3 is CAWSPGSDQPQHF.

V usage is TRBV3-1 and J usage is TRBJ2-1; the D call from TCRdb, TRBD2, cannot be confirmed without DNA. Looked up from germline, CDR1 is LGHDT and CDR2 is YNNKEL (reference sequence). This CDR3 spans 15 amino acids. This CDR3 reads CASSHGLALNNEQFF.

V usage is TRBV28 and J usage is TRBJ2-5; TCRdb returns TRBD1, unconfirmable since there is no DNA. Germline CDR1 MDHEN, CDR2 SYDVKM. This CDR3 contains 15 residues. CDR3 in amino acids: CASSRGGGGQETQYF.

The chain links TRBV4-1 to TRBJ1-5; TCRdb gives TRBD1 as the D gene, but with no DNA this cannot be confirmed. There are 17 residues in the CDR3. Germline CDR1 reads MGHRA; CDR2 reads YSYEKL. The CDR3 sequence is CASSPLPGPGGVQPQHF.

The rearrangement joins TRBV7-2 to TRBJ2-2. Germline lookup yields CDR1 SGHTA and CDR2 FQGNSA. This CDR3 has 14 amino acids. CDR3 loop: CASSHISNTGELFF.

Here the CDR3 reads CASSFAEVHTEAFF. The chain carries TRBV5-1 and TRBJ1-1. Germline-derived CDR1 and CDR2 are SGHRS and YFSETQ. The CDR3 runs 14 residues.

This chain links TRBV5-1 with TRBJ1-6; without DNA, the TCRdb call of TRBD1 cannot be checked. Germline-derived CDR1 and CDR2 are SGHRS and YFSETQ. The CDR3 contains 15 residues. Here the CDR3 reads CASSLPTGKNSPLHF.

The genes are TRBV11-2 and TRBJ2-5; TCRdb picks TRBD1, but there is no DNA to check that call. From germline, CDR1 is SGHAT and CDR2 FQNNGV. This CDR3 contains 16 residues. The CDR3 spells CASSLGRRGTQETQYF.